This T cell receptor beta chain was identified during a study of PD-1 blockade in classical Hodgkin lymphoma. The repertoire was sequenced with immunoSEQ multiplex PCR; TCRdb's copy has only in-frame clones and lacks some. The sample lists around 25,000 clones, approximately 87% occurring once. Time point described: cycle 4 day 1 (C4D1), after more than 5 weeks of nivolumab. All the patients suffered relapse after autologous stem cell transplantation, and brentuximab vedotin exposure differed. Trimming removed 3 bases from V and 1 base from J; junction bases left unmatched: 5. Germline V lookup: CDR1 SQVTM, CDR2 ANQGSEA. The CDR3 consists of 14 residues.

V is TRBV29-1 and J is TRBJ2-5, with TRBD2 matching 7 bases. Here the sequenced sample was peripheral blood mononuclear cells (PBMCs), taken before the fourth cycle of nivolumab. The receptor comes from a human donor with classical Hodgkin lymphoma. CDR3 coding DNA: TGCAGCGTTGACGGGGGGAGGATCCAAGAGACCCAGTACTTC. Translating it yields CSVDGGRIQETQYF. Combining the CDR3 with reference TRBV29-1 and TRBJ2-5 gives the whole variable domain SAVISQKPSRDICQRGTSLTIQCQVDSQVTMMFWYRQQPGQSLTLIATANQGSEATYESGFVIDKFPISRPNLTFSTLTVSNMSPEDSSIYLCSVDGGRIQETQYFGPGTRLLVL.